This T cell receptor beta chain was found in a study of control samples from healthy donors and cancer patients. The length of the CDR3 is 15 residues. Between the trimmed V and J ends, which lost 5 bases and 8 bases, there was a span of 18 bases. CDR1 is MGHRA and CDR2 is YSYEKL in the germline V gene. Clones were read by immunoSEQ multiplex PCR, and TCRdb kept only the in-frame ones, dropping some. The table records 150,000 to 180,000 clones, about 94% of them present only once. Sequencing was performed on blood. The chain employs TRBV4-1 and TRBJ1-4, with D unresolved. This receptor was obtained from a man aged 35 to 55 in good health. The CDR3: CASSLGPVLGEKLFF. The CDR3 DNA reads as TGCGCCAGCAGCTTAGGACCAGTCTTGGGGGAAAAACTGTTTTTT.